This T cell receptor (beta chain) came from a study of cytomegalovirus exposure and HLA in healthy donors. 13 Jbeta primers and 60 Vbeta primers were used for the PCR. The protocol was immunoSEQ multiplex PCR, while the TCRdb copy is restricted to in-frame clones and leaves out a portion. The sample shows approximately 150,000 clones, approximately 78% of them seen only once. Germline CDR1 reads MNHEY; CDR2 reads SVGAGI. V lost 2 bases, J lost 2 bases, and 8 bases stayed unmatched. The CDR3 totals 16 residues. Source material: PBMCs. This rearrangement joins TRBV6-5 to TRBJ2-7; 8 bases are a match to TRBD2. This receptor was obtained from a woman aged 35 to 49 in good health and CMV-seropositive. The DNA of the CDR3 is TGTGCCAGCAGTTACACTGGGACTAGATGGACCTACGAGCAGTACTTC. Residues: CASSYTGTRWTYEQYF.